This entry lists 10 T cell receptor beta chains sequenced from one sample in a study of T cells after yellow fever vaccination. TCRdb re-analysed the 5' RACE reads in MiXCR, keeping a single row per CDR3 protein. This table holds some 670,000 distinct CDR3 sequences, about 12% found once. The sample in question was PBMCs, obtained on the day of the yellow fever booster vaccination. Receptors originate from a man between 25 and 39 years old who received the YFV17D yellow fever vaccine.

This clonotype was seen a handful of times. The rearrangement uses TRBV20-1 and TRBJ1-5, with 7 positions matching TRBD1. J lost 3 bases, V lost 3 bases, and 11 bases had no gene match. Looked up from germline, CDR1 is DFQATT and CDR2 is SNEGSKA (reference sequence). There are 16 residues in the CDR3. CDR3 coding DNA: TGCAGTGCTAGCGCGGTACAGGGGACGTACAATCAGCCCCAGCATTTT. Residues: CSASAVQGTYNQPQHF.

This clonotype was observed many times. V is TRBV5-1 and J is TRBJ2-7; TRBD1 agrees at 7 bases. V shed 8 bases and J 2 bases; nucleotides not matched to a gene: 4. The CDR3 contains 12 residues. CDR1 and CDR2 (germline): SGHRS, YFSETQ. The CDR3 sequence is CASGTATYEQYF. The CDR3 bases are TGCGCCAGTGGGACAGCCACCTACGAGCAGTACTTC.

The chain is built from TRBV10-3 and TRBJ1-2; D is possibly TRBD1 (5 bases). Germline V gene data show CDR1 as ENHRY and CDR2 as SYGVKD. Trimming shortened V by 0 bases and J by 2 bases, and 10 bases separated the two germline ends. The CDR3 spans 15 residues. The CDR3 here is CAISESPRANYGYTF. For the CDR3, the DNA is TGTGCCATCAGTGAGTCGCCCAGGGCAAACTATGGCTACACCTTC.

This clonotype was seen a handful of times. CDR3 sequence: CASTLGVAGWNEQFF. As DNA, the CDR3 is TGTGCCAGCACCCTGGGGGTAGCGGGTTGGAATGAGCAGTTCTTC. The chain combines TRBV6-2 or TRBV6-3 with TRBJ2-1, with TRBD2 matching 7 bases. V dropped 7 bases and J dropped 7; count of bases not matched to a gene: 13. The CDR3 totals 15 residues. Germline CDR1 reads MNHEY; CDR2 reads SVGEGT.

This chain links TRBV7-9 with TRBJ2-2, with 10 bases matching TRBD1. Trimming took 3 bases from V and 6 from J; bases not matched to a gene: 7. The CDR3 has 16 amino acids. The V gene's germline CDR1 is SEHNR and CDR2 FQNEAQ (reference sequence). The CDR3 spells CASSFRDRGFAGELFF. The CDR3 nucleotides are TGTGCCAGCAGCTTCCGGGACAGGGGTTTCGCCGGGGAGCTGTTTTTT.

V and J are TRBV9 and TRBJ2-3, with D unresolved. Per the germline V gene, CDR1 is SGDLS and CDR2 is YYNGEE. The CDR3 is 15 residues long. V was shortened by 0 bases and J by 2 bases, with 10 bases between the two germline ends. The CDR3 nucleotides are TGTGCCAGCAGCGTAGGCAGGACCACCACAGATACGCAGTATTTT. This encodes CASSVGRTTTDTQYF.

The chain recombines TRBV24-1 with TRBJ1-2, with TRBD1 identical over 10 bases. CDR1 KGHDR and CDR2 SFDVKD come from the germline V gene. The CDR3 is made up of 15 amino acids. The trim removed 3 bases at V and 8 bases at J, leaving 8 bases unmatched. CDR3: CATSDPGQGEVGYTF. In DNA, the CDR3 is TGTGCCACCAGTGATCCAGGACAGGGGGAGGTCGGCTACACCTTC.

This clonotype was found a few times. The rearrangement uses TRBV20-1 and TRBJ2-7; D may match TRBD1 or TRBD2 (5 bases each). V lost 7 bases to trimming and J lost 3 bases, with 16 bases between them. Germline V gene data show CDR1 as DFQATT and CDR2 as SNEGSKA (reference sequence). This CDR3 region has 13 residues. The CDR3 loop is CSVRDGRVYEQYF. CDR3 sequence (DNA): TGCAGTGTTCGGGACGGCAGGGTCTACGAGCAGTACTTC.

This clonotype was detected only a few times. The chain links TRBV5-1 to TRBJ2-5; perhaps TRBD1 as D (5 bases). Trimming pared 5 bases from V and 3 bases from J, leaving 14 bases between. This CDR3 comprises 14 residues. The V gene's germline CDR1 is SGHRS and CDR2 YFSETQ. CDR3 in amino acids: CASRRNTGEETQYF. The CDR3 bases are TGCGCCAGCAGGCGAAATACAGGAGAAGAGACCCAGTACTTC. The entire variable domain, with the rest obtained from reference TRBV5-1 and TRBJ2-5, is as follows: KAGVTQTPRYLIKTRGQQVTLSCSPISGHRSVSWYQQTPGQGLQFLFEYFSETQRNKGNFPGRFSGRQFSNSRSEMNVSTLELGDSALYLCASRRNTGEETQYFGPGTRLLVL.

Concerning this clonotype itself: The junction and the germline gene differ at one end; a read error may be behind it. V gene TRBV7-9 combines with J gene TRBJ1-1; D gene unclear. Germline loops: CDR1 SEHNR, CDR2 FQNEAQ (reference sequence). CDR3 length: 12 residues. The CDR3 reads CASSPRNTEAIF. CDR3 bases: TGTGCCAGCAGCCCCAGGAACACTGAAGCTATCTTT.